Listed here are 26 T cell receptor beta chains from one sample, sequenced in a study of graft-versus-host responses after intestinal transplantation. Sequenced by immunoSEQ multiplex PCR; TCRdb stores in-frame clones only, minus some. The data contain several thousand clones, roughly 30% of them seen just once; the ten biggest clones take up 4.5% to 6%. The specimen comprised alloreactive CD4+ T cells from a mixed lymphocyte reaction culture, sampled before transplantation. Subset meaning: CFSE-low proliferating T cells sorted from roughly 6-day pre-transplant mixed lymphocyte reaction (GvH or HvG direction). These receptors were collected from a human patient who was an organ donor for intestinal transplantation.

CDR3 DNA sequence: TGTGCCATCAGTGAGGTTCCAGGGGATAATTCACCCCTCCACTTT. Translation: CAISEVPGDNSPLHF. The V gene is TRBV10-3, the J gene TRBJ1-6; maybe TRBD1 (6 bases). Germline V CDR1 and CDR2: ENHRY, SYGVKD. V dropped 2 bases and J dropped 5 bases, with 10 bases sitting between them. The CDR3 has 15 amino acids.

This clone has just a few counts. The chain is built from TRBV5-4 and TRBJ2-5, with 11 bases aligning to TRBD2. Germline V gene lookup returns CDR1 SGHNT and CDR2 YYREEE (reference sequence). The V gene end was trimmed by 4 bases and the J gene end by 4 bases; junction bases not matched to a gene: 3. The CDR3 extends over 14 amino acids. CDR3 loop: CASSTLAGGETQYF. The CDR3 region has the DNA TGTGCCAGCAGCACTCTAGCGGGGGGAGAGACCCAGTACTTC.

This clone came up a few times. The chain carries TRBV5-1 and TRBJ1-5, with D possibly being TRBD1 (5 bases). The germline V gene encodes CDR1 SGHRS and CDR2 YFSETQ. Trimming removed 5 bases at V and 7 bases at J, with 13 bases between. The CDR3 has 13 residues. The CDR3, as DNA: TGCGCCAGCAGATCTTCGGAGGGGCAGCCCCAGCATTTT. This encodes CASRSSEGQPQHF.

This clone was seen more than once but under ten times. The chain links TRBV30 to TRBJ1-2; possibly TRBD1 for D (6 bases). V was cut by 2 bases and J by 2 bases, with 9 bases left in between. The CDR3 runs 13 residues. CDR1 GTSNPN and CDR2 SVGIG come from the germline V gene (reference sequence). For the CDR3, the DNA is TGTGCCTGGAGTACGGGACAAAACTATGGCTACACCTTC. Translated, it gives CAWSTGQNYGYTF.

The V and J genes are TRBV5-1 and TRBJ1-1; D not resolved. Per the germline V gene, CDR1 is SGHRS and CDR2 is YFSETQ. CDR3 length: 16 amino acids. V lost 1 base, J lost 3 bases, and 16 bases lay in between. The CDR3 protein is CASSLLPLDGYTEAFF. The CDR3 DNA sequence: TGCGCCAGCAGCTTGCTGCCACTCGACGGGTACACTGAAGCTTTCTTT.

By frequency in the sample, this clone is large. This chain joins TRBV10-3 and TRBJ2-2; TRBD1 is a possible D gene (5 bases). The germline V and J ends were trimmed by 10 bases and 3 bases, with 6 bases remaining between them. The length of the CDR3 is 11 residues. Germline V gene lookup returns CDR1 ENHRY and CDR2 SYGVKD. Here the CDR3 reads CATRDTGELFF. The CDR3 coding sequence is TGTGCCACCAGGGACACCGGGGAGCTGTTTTTT.

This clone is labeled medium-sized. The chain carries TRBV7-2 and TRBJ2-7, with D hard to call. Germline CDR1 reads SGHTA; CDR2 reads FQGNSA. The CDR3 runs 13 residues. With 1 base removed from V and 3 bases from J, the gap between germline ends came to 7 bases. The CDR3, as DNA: TGTGCCAGCAGCTTAGTCTCCGGCTACGAGCAGTACTTC. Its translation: CASSLVSGYEQYF. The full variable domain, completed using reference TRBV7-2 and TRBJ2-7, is GAGVSQSPSNKVTEKGKDVELRCDPISGHTALYWYRQSLGQGLEFLIYFQGNSAPDKSGLPSDRFSAERTGGSVSTLTIQRTQQEDSAVYLCASSLVSGYEQYFGPGTRLTVT.

CDR3 in amino acids: CATSRDVPGLNEQFF. The CDR3 DNA is TGTGCCACCAGCAGAGATGTACCGGGTCTGAATGAGCAGTTCTTC. The chain recombines TRBV15 with TRBJ2-1; D gene uncertain. The ends were cut back, 0 bases at V and 7 bases at J, with 13 bases in the middle. The CDR3 length is 15 residues. Germline V CDR1 and CDR2: LNHNV, YYDKDF (reference sequence). The full variable domain, rest sourced from reference TRBV15 and TRBJ2-1, is DAMVIQNPRYQVTQFGKPVTLSCSQTLNHNVMYWYQQKSSQAPKLLFHYYDKDFNNEADTPDNFQSRRPNTSFCFLDIRSPGLGDTAMYLCATSRDVPGLNEQFFGPGTRLTVL.

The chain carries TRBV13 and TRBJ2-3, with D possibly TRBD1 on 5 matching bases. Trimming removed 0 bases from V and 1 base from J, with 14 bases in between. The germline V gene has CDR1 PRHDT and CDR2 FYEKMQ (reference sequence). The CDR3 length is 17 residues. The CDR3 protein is CASSLGFRGKGTDTQYF. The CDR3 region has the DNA TGTGCCAGCAGCTTAGGGTTTAGGGGTAAAGGCACAGATACGCAGTATTTT.

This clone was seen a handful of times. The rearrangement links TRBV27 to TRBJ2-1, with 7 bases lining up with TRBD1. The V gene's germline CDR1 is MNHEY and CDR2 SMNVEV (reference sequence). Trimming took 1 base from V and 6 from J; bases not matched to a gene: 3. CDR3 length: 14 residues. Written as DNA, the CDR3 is TGTGCCAGCAGTTTATGGAACAGGGGCAATGAGCAGTTCTTC. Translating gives CASSLWNRGNEQFF.

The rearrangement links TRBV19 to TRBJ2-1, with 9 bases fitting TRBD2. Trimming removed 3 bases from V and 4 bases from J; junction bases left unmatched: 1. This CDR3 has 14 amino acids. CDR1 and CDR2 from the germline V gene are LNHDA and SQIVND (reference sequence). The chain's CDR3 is CASSITSGYNEQFF. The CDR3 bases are TGTGCCAGTAGTATCACTAGCGGGTACAATGAGCAGTTCTTC.

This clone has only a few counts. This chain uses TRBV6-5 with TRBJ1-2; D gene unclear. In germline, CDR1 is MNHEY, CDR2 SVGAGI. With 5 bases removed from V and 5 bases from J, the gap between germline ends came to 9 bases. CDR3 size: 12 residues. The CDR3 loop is CASSELGYGYTF. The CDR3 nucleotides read TGTGCCAGCAGTGAGCTTGGGTATGGCTACACCTTC.

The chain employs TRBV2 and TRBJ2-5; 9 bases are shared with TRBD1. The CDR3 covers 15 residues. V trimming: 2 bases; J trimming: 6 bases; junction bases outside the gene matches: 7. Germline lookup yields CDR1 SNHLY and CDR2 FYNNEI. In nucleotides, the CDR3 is TGTGCCAGCAGTGAAAGAACAGGGGGCGGGAAGACCCAGTACTTC. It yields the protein CASSERTGGGKTQYF. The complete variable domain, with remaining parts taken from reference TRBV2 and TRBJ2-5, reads EPEVTQTPSHQVTQMGQEVILRCVPISNHLYFYWYRQILGQKVEFLVSFYNNEISEKSEIFDDQFSVERPDGSNFTLKIRSTKLEDSAMYFCASSERTGGGKTQYFGPGTRLLVL.

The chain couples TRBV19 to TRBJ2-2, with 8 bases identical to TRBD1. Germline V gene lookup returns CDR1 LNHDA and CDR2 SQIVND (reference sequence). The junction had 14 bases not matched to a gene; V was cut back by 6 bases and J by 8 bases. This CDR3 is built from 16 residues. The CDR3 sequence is CASSPPGQGLYGELFF. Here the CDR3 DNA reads TGTGCCAGTAGCCCCCCTGGACAGGGTCTTTATGGGGAGCTGTTTTTT.

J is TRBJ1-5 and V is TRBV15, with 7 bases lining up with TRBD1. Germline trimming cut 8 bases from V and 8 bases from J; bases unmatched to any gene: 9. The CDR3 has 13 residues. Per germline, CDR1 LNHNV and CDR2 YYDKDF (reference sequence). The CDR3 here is CATADRVREPQHF. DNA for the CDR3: TGTGCCACCGCTGACAGGGTTAGGGAGCCCCAGCATTTT.

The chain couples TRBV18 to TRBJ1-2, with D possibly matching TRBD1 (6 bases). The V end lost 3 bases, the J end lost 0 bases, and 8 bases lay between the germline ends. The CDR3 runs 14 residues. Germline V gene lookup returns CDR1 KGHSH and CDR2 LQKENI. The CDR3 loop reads CASSPRDTNYGYTF. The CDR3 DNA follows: TGTGCCAGCTCACCCCGGGACACTAACTATGGCTACACCTTC. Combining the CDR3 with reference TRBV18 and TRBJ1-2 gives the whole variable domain NAGVMQNPRHLVRRRGQEARLRCSPMKGHSHVYWYRQLPEEGLKFMVYLQKENIIDESGMPKERFSAEFPKEGPSILRIQQVVRGDSAAYFCASSPRDTNYGYTFGSGTRLTVV.

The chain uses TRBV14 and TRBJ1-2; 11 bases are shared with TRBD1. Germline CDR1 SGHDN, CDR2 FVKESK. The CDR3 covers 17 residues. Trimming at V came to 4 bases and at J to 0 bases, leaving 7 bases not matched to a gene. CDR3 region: CASSPRTGGHPNYGYTF. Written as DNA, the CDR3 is TGTGCCAGCAGCCCCCGGACAGGGGGCCATCCTAACTATGGCTACACCTTC.

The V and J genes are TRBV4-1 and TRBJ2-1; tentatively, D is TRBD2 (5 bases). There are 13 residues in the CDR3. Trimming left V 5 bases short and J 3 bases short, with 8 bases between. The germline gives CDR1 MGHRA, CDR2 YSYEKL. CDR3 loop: CASSSGNYNEQFF. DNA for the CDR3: TGCGCCAGCAGCAGCGGTAACTACAATGAGCAGTTCTTC.

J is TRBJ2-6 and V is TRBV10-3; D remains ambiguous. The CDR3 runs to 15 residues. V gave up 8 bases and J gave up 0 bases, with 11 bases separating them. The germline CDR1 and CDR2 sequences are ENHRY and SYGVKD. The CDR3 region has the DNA TGTGCCATCCATAACCGCCACTCTGGGGCCAACGTCCTGACTTTC. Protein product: CAIHNRHSGANVLTF.

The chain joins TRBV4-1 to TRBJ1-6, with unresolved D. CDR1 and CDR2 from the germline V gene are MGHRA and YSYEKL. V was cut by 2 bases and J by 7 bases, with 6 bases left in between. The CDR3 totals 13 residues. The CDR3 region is CASSQLGNSPLHF. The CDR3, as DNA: TGCGCCAGCAGCCAATTAGGGAATTCACCCCTCCACTTT.

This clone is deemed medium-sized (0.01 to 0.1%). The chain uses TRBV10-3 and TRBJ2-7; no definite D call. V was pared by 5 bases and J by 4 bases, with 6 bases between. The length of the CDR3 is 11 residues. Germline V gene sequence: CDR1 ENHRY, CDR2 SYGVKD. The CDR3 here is CAISTAYEQYF. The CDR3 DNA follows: TGTGCCATCAGTACAGCATACGAGCAGTACTTC.

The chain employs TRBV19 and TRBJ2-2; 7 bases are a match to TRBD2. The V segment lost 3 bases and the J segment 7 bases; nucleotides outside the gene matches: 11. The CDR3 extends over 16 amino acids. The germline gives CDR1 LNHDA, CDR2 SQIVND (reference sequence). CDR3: CASSMWGEGRNGELFF. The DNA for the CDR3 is TGTGCCAGTAGTATGTGGGGGGAGGGCCGAAACGGGGAGCTGTTTTTT.

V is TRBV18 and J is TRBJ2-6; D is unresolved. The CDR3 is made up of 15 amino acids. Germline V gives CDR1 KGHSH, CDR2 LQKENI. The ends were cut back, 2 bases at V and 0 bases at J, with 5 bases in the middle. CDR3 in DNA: TGTGCCAGCTCACCAGGGTCCTCTGGGGCCAACGTCCTGACTTTC. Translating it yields CASSPGSSGANVLTF. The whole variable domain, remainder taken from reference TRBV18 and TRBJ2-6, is NAGVMQNPRHLVRRRGQEARLRCSPMKGHSHVYWYRQLPEEGLKFMVYLQKENIIDESGMPKERFSAEFPKEGPSILRIQQVVRGDSAAYFCASSPGSSGANVLTFGAGSRLTVL.

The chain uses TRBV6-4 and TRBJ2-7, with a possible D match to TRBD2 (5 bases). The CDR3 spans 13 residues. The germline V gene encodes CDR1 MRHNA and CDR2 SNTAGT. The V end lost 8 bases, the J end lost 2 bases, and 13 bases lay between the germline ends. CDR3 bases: TGTGCCAGCCTCCGGGGAAGTCCCTACGAGCAGTACTTC. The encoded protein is CASLRGSPYEQYF.

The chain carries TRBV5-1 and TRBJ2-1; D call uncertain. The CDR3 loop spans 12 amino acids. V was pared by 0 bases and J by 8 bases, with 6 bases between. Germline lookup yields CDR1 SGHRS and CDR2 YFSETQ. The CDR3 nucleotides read TGCGCCAGCAGCTTGGAAGCGCATGAGCAGTTCTTC. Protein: CASSLEAHEQFF.

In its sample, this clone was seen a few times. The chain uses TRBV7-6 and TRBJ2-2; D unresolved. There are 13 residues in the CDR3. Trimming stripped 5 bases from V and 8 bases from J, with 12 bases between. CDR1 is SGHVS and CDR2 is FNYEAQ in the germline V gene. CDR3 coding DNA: TGTGCCAGCAGCCCAGCTTGGAGTGGGGAGCTGTTTTTT. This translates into CASSPAWSGELFF.